This record covers a single T cell receptor (beta chain). Its antigen is still unknown. Before any sequencing was done, the ViraFEST assay used viral peptide pools to expand antigen-specific CD4+ T cells. Following an approximately ten-day culture, CD4+ T cells were purified. Two doses of BNT162b2 or mRNA-1273 vaccine were administered to participants. This specimen comes from a study of vaccination effects on CD4 cells after COVID-19. Sequencing used immunoSEQ multiplex PCR; TCRdb keeps in-frame clones, though not all of them. The table records roughly 70,000 clones, just under 75% of them present only once. Germline CDR1 reads MDHEN; CDR2 reads SYDVKM. The V end was cut by 2 bases, the J end by 5 bases, with 12 bases between. The CDR3 runs 15 residues.

The material was CD4+ T cells from PBMCs cultured with HCoV-229E spike peptides, obtained after COVID-19 vaccination. The source of this sequence is a human donor who received a COVID-19 vaccine. The chain carries TRBV28 and TRBJ1-4; D not certain. The CDR3 is CASSLRGHSNEKLFF. In DNA form, the CDR3 reads TGTGCCAGCAGTTTACGTGGCCACTCGAATGAAAAACTGTTTTTT. Together with reference TRBV28 and TRBJ1-4, the CDR3 gives the full variable domain: DVKVTQSSRYLVKRTGEKVFLECVQDMDHENMFWYRQDPGLGLRLIYFSYDVKMKEKGDIPEGYSVSREKKERFSLILESASTNQTSMYLCASSLRGHSNEKLFFGSGTQLSVL.